This record looks at one T cell receptor beta chain sequence and its context. The record originates from a study of blood T cell repertoires in COVID-19. Sequencing used immunoSEQ multiplex PCR; TCRdb keeps in-frame clones, though not all of them. The table lists 110,000 or so clones, approximately 89% of them singletons. This CDR3 has 14 residues. The germline gives CDR1 MNHEY, CDR2 SMNVEV (reference sequence). V trimming: 8 bases; J trimming: 2 bases; junction bases outside the gene matches: 7. This TCR was sampled from a woman aged 55-69 years with COVID-19, enrolled during active disease. Specimen: peripheral blood. The chain combines TRBV27 with TRBJ2-3, with 7 bases identical to TRBD2. The CDR3 here is CASAKAGTTDTQYF. The CDR3 nucleotides read TGTGCCAGCGCCAAAGCGGGGACCACAGATACGCAGTATTTT.